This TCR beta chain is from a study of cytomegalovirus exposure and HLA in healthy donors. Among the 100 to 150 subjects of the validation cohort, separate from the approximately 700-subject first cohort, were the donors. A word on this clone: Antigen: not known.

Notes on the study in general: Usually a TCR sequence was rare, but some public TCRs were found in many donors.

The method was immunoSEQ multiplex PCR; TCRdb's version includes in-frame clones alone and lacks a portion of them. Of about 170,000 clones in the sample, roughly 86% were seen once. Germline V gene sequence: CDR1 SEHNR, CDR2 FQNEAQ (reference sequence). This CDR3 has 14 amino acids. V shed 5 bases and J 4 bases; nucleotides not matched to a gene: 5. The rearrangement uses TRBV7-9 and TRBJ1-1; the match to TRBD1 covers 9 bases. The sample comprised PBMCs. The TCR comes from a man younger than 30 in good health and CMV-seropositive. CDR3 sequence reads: CASSITGGVTEAFF. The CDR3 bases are TGTGCCAGCAGCATCACAGGGGGCGTCACTGAAGCTTTCTTT. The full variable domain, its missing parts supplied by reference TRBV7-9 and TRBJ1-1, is DTGVSQNPRHKITKRGQNVTFRCDPISEHNRLYWYRQTLGQGPEFLTYFQNEAQLEKSRLLSDRFSAERPKGSFSTLEIQRTEQGDSAMYLCASSITGGVTEAFFGQGTRLTVV.